A selection of T cell receptor beta chains follows, all from one sample in a study of preoperative IRX-2 immunotherapy in early breast cancer. This table comes from immunoSEQ multiplex PCR, and its TCRdb copy is limited to in-frame clones, with some not included. The data show 35,000 to 40,000 clones, 82% seen once. Sequencing used lymph node tissue, obtained after IRX-2 immunotherapy. The receptors were gathered from a human donor with breast cancer. Each CDR3 is given with its conserved first and last residue. The D gene is left open where the match is weak. Size is stated for part of the rows, as once, few or many counts, or as a class when the clone is expanded.

clone_size	j_call	cdr3_length	v_call	d_call	cdr3_nt	cdr3_aa
once	TRBJ1-5	16	TRBV6-8	TRBD1	TGTGCCAGCAGACTCGGGACAGGGCAAAGCAATCAGCCCCAGCATTTT	CASRLGTGQSNQPQHF
few	TRBJ2-3	14	TRBV6-8	TRBD2	TGTGCCACCCAGGGACTAGCGTTCTCAGATACGCAGTATTTT	CATQGLAFSDTQYF
-	TRBJ2-1	14	TRBV12-5	-	TGTGCCAGCTCCCGTACTGGCTCCTACAATGAGCAGTTCTTC	CASSRTGSYNEQFF
-	TRBJ2-7	12	TRBV28	-	TGTGCCAGCAGCCCCGCTGGCTACGAGCAGTACTTC	CASSPAGYEQYF
once	TRBJ1-1	12	TRBV30	-	TGTGCCTGGACTTGGGGGAACACTGAAGCTTTCTTT	CAWTWGNTEAFF
few	TRBJ1-2	14	TRBV15	TRBD1	TGTGCCACCGCCGGAGACAGGGGGAGGAGTGGCTACACCTTC	CATAGDRGRSGYTF
-	TRBJ1-2	14	TRBV11-3	-	TGTGCCAGCAGCTCCCTCGACAAGGAGGGTGGCTACACCTTC	CASSSLDKEGGYTF
-	TRBJ1-1	14	TRBV11-3	-	TGTGCCAGCAGCTCCTCCGCAAAAGGTGCTGAAGCTTTCTTT	CASSSSAKGAEAFF
-	TRBJ2-3	17	TRBV6-1	-	TGTGCCAGCAGTGAAGTAGGAGAGGGGACGCCCACAGATACGCAGTATTTT	CASSEVGEGTPTDTQYF
-	TRBJ2-7	13	TRBV19	TRBD2	TGTGCCAGTTCAATCCAGGGAGGGTACGAGCAGTACTTC	CASSIQGGYEQYF
-	TRBJ1-1	13	TRBV6-8	-	TGTGCCAGCAGTGTGGACAGTATCACTGAAGCTTTCTTT	CASSVDSITEAFF
-	TRBJ2-7	15	TRBV29-1	-	TGCAGCGTTGACGGAGGGGGAGGAAGGGCCTACGAGCAGTACTTC	CSVDGGGGRAYEQYF
-	TRBJ1-1	13	TRBV6-8	-	TGTGCCATCAGCCCACAGGGGAACACTGAAGCTTTCTTT	CAISPQGNTEAFF
-	TRBJ2-1	16	TRBV18	-	TGTGCCAGCTCACCACCGGGGACAGCATTGACTAGTGAGCAGTTCTTC	CASSPPGTALTSEQFF
-	TRBJ2-1	13	TRBV23-1	-	TGCGCCAGCAGCCAAGGTATTTACAATGAGCAGTTCTTC	CASSQGIYNEQFF
-	TRBJ1-1	14	TRBV11-3	-	TGTGCCAGCAGCTTAACACAGGGTCAAACTGAAGCTTTCTTT	CASSLTQGQTEAFF
-	TRBJ1-5	13	TRBV19	-	TGTGCCAGTAGTATCATAGGCAATCAGCCCCAGCATTTT	CASSIIGNQPQHF
-	TRBJ2-6	17	TRBV19	TRBD1	TGTGCCAGTAGTAGGCCGGGACAGAGCTCTGGGGCCAACGTCCTGACTTTC	CASSRPGQSSGANVLTF
-	TRBJ1-2	17	TRBV7-7	TRBD1	TGTGCCAGCAGCTTCACCGGGACAGGGGGTTCGAACTATGGCTACACCTTC	CASSFTGTGGSNYGYTF
-	TRBJ1-6	15	TRBV11-3	-	TGTGCCAGCAGCAATGCAACAGTAGCTTATTCACCCCTCCACTTT	CASSNATVAYSPLHF
-	TRBJ2-3	15	TRBV6-8	-	TGTGCCATCGGAAATTGGGACCTTAGCACAGATACGCAGTATTTT	CAIGNWDLSTDTQYF
-	TRBJ2-7	14	TRBV6-8	TRBD2	TGTGCCAGCACCTGGGGGACTAGCATCTACGAGCAGTACTTC	CASTWGTSIYEQYF
-	TRBJ2-1	18	TRBV19	TRBD2	TGTGCCAGTAGTCCTGGACTAGCGGGGACCCTCTATTACAATGAGCAGTTCTTC	CASSPGLAGTLYYNEQFF
-	TRBJ2-7	13	TRBV6-8	-	TGTGCCGCCAGACTCCTACCGTCCTACGAGCAGTACTTC	CAARLLPSYEQYF
few	TRBJ2-1	12	TRBV29-1	TRBD2	TGCAGCGTTGCTCCACTAGCGCATGAGCAGTTCTTC	CSVAPLAHEQFF
few	TRBJ1-4	14	TRBV19	-	TGTGCCAGTAGTATAGTCGGAGGACGCGAAAAACTGTTTTTT	CASSIVGGREKLFF
-	TRBJ1-1	15	TRBV25-1	-	TGTGCCAGCAGTGACCACGGGGTGCTGAACACTGAAGCTTTCTTT	CASSDHGVLNTEAFF
-	TRBJ1-1	13	TRBV28	-	TGTGCCAGCAGCTCAATCAGGGAAGGTAAAGCTTTCTTT	CASSSIREGKAFF
few	TRBJ2-7	14	TRBV14	TRBD1	TGTGCCAGCAGCCCTGTCAGGGGGATCTACGAGCAGTACTTC	CASSPVRGIYEQYF
-	TRBJ2-5	17	TRBV11-3	-	TGTGCCAGCAGCTCCCAAGGGGGGTACGGGATCCAAGAGACCCAGTACTTC	CASSSQGGYGIQETQYF
-	TRBJ2-3	16	TRBV11-3	TRBD2	TGTGCCAGCAGCTTTGAGCGGGGGGGCGGCACAGATACGCAGTATTTT	CASSFERGGGTDTQYF
-	TRBJ2-5	15	TRBV11-3	-	TGTGCCAGCACCTCCGGCGGCGAATCCCAAGAGACCCAGTACTTC	CASTSGGESQETQYF
-	TRBJ1-4	15	TRBV30	TRBD1	TGTGCCTGGAGTGAAACCGACAGGGGTAATGAAAAACTGTTTTTT	CAWSETDRGNEKLFF
-	TRBJ1-3	13	TRBV19	TRBD1	TGTGCCAGTAGTGTGGGACAGGCAAACACCATATATTTT	CASSVGQANTIYF
once	TRBJ1-1	13	TRBV29-1	-	TGCAGCGTTGATGGGGCGGCAAACACTGAAGCTTTCTTT	CSVDGAANTEAFF
few	TRBJ1-5	15	TRBV11-3	TRBD1	TGTGCCAGCAGCTCCTCGACAGGGGTAGGACAGCCCCAGCATTTT	CASSSSTGVGQPQHF
-	TRBJ2-7	14	TRBV7-1	-	TGTGCCAGCAGCTACGGACAGTCCACCTACGAGCAGTACTTC	CASSYGQSTYEQYF
-	TRBJ1-2	14	TRBV28	TRBD1	TGTGCCAGCAGTTCGACAGGGGGGAGCTATGGCTACACCTTC	CASSSTGGSYGYTF
-	TRBJ1-5	14	TRBV7-5	-	TGTGCCAGCAGCCTCCAGGGGGGAAATCAGCCCCAGCATTTT	CASSLQGGNQPQHF
few	TRBJ1-1	11	TRBV14	-	TGTGCCAGCAGCGTTAACACTGAAGCTTTCTTT	CASSVNTEAFF
-	TRBJ1-1	15	TRBV7-6	TRBD1	TGTGCCAGCAGCTTAGTCCGACAGGGGTCAACCCAAGCTTTCTTT	CASSLVRQGSTQAFF
once	TRBJ1-5	16	TRBV1	-	TGCGCCAGCAGCCAAGAGGACAGGGGCCGCAATCAGCCCCAGCATTTT	CASSQEDRGRNQPQHF
-	TRBJ1-2	14	TRBV28	-	TGTGCCATCCCTCAAGCGGGATCCAACTATGGCTACACCTTC	CAIPQAGSNYGYTF
-	TRBJ1-2	13	TRBV7-1	-	TGTGCCAGCAGCTCCTTCAATAGGGATGGCTACACCTTC	CASSSFNRDGYTF
-	TRBJ1-6	15	TRBV14	TRBD1	TGTGCCAGCAGCCAGTTGGGACAGATAAATTCACCCCTCCACTTT	CASSQLGQINSPLHF
once	TRBJ1-2	16	TRBV6-8	TRBD1	TGTGCTAGCCTTCATTCAGGGACAGGGGCCCACTATGGCTACACCTTC	CASLHSGTGAHYGYTF
-	TRBJ1-5	15	TRBV28	TRBD1	TGTGCCAGCATTATCTCAGGGGGCGCAGGGCAGCCCCAGCATTTT	CASIISGGAGQPQHF
-	TRBJ1-4	14	TRBV6-8	-	TGTGCCAGCCGTCGGGGTCCGATGAATGAAAAACTGTTTTTT	CASRRGPMNEKLFF
-	TRBJ2-1	14	TRBV6-8	-	TGTGCCAGCAGTTATGGAGACAGGCAGGGTGAGCAGTTCTTC	CASSYGDRQGEQFF